These T cell receptor beta chains were read from a single sample in a study of CD8 T cells in ankylosing spondylitis. In TCRdb, the 5' RACE reads were re-called with MiXCR into one record per CDR3 protein. In the table there are fewer than 180,000 distinct CDR3 sequences, 40% to 50% of which are singletons. Sample: synovial fluid, either unsorted or a sorted T cell fraction (not recorded which). All receptors derive from a male donor with ankylosing spondylitis. Both conserved end residues are part of each CDR3. A D gene is named only where the DNA matches it firmly. Size values are once, few and many counts, or a class for expanded clones, and some rows have none.

j_call | d_call | clone_size | v_call | cdr3_nt | cdr3_aa
TRBJ2-3 | - | - | TRBV9 | TGTGCCAGCAGCGACCCTATACGGGACACGCGCACAGATACGCAGTATTTT | CASSDPIRDTRTDTQYF
TRBJ2-7 | - | - | TRBV7-9 | TGTGCCAGCAGTCCATCCTTCAGGGGACGGTACTACGAGCAGTACTTC | CASSPSFRGRYYEQYF
TRBJ2-1 | - | - | TRBV27 | TGTGCCAGCAGTCTTATGGGGGGCAATGAGCAGTTCTTC | CASSLMGGNEQFF
TRBJ2-7 | - | few | TRBV5-1 | TGCGCCAGCAGCAATCACGGCATCCCCTACGAGCAGTACTTC | CASSNHGIPYEQYF
TRBJ1-4 | - | few | TRBV6-1 | TGTGCCAGCAGTGAAGGAAGGAGCGGGAATGAAAAACTGTTTTTT | CASSEGRSGNEKLFF
TRBJ1-1 | - | - | TRBV6-6 | TGTGCCAGCAACTCCCCCAACACTGAAGCTTTCTTT | CASNSPNTEAFF
TRBJ2-1 | - | few | TRBV12-3/TRBV12-4 | TGTGCCAGCAGCCCCCCCGGTTCATACAATGAGCAGTTCTTC | CASSPPGSYNEQFF
TRBJ2-1 | - | few | TRBV21-1 | TGTGCCAGCAGCAAAGCGCTTAGACTAGCAGTCGATGAGCAGTTCTTC | CASSKALRLAVDEQFF
TRBJ2-7 | TRBD1 | - | TRBV28 | TGTGCCAGCAGAAGGTGGGGGACAGGTTCCTACGAGCAGTACTTC | CASRRWGTGSYEQYF
TRBJ2-1 | TRBD2 | many | TRBV9 | TGTGCCAGCAGCGTTCCCCGGGACAGGGAACTAGCGGGAGGGCCAGGTGGGCAGTTCTTC | CASSVPRDRELAGGPGGQFF
TRBJ2-7 | - | few | TRBV27 | TGTGCCAGCAGTTCGAGGGACCAGGCGTACGAGCAGTACTTC | CASSSRDQAYEQYF
TRBJ2-5 | TRBD2 | - | TRBV11-2 | TGTGCCAGCAGCTTCGGACTAGCGGGGCAAGAGACCCAGTACTTC | CASSFGLAGQETQYF
TRBJ2-7 | - | many | TRBV5-1 | TGCGCCAGCAGCTTCAACCAGGGCCTAGACTACGAGCAGTACTTC | CASSFNQGLDYEQYF
TRBJ1-6 | - | - | TRBV6-1 | TGTGCCAGCAGTAAACTAACCCCGGGGGCAGTATGGTTCCCGGGGAATTCACCCCTCCACTTT | CASSKLTPGAVWFPGNSPLHF
TRBJ1-1 | - | - | TRBV7-9 | TGTGCCAGGGAGCCACCCAACGTAGGTTCAGCTTTCTTT | CAREPPNVGSAFF
TRBJ2-7 | TRBD2 | - | TRBV20-1 | TGCAGTGCTAGAGGTCAGGGACTAGTAGGTATCGAGCAGTACTTC | CSARGQGLVGIEQYF